This TCR beta chain originates from a study of T cells in Graves' hyperthyroidism and ophthalmopathy. The TCR beta CDR3 regions underwent amplification using RNA transcripts as the source. HTBI primers were employed in a first-round RT-PCR of the TCR CDR3. TCRdb re-derived calls from the multiplex PCR reads in MiXCR, one entry per CDR3 protein. Of 700,000 or so distinct CDR3 sequences in the sample, less than 20% were seen once. A few counts support this clonotype. No conserved phenylalanine or tryptophan ends this CDR3, so it is likely a read error. This receptor was identified in a man aged 18 to 35 with Graves' hyperthyroidism. The sequenced material came from blood.

The DNA for the CDR3 is TGTGCCAGCTCACTTCAGAACGAGCAGTACTCC. Protein sequence: CASSLQNEQYS. The V call is TRBV18, the J call TRBJ2-7; D is unresolved. Per the germline V gene, CDR1 is KGHSH and CDR2 is LQKENI. The CDR3 has 11 residues. V lost 4 bases to trimming and J lost 5 bases, with 6 bases between them.